This T cell receptor (beta chain) was obtained from a study of tumor and adjacent non-tumor tissue in lung cancer. The library came from three nested PCR rounds adapted from ARM-PCR protocols. One entry per CDR3 protein results from TCRdb running MiXCR on the multiplex PCR reads. The sample includes tens of thousands of distinct CDR3 sequences, about 63% of them seen just once. Germline CDR1 is MNHNS and CDR2 is SASEGT. There are 11 residues in the CDR3. No cell sorting was done before RNA was extracted from the tissue. This non-tumor lung sample came from over 3 cm beyond the tumor edge. With respect to this clonotype: The junction and the germline gene differ at one end; a read error may be behind it.

The rearrangement joins TRBV6-1 to TRBJ2-3; unclear D gene. This clonotype was obtained from a man between 65 and 79 years old with non-small cell lung cancer. Sequencing was done on a sample of distant non-tumor lung tissue. The CDR3 region has the DNA TGTGCCTGCAGATTTAAAAATACGCAGTATTTT. The encoded protein is CACRFKNTQYF.